Detailed here is one T cell receptor (beta chain). This sample was included in a study of cytomegalovirus exposure and HLA in healthy donors. Study in general: An early data release held approximately 85 million unique TCRs from HLA-typed donors.

With 60 Vbeta and 13 Jbeta primers, the PCR was carried out. Generated by immunoSEQ multiplex PCR, the TCRdb table keeps only in-frame clones and is missing some. The sample shows fewer than 250,000 clones, 60% to 80% of them seen only once. Germline V gene data show CDR1 as LGHNA and CDR2 as YNFKEQ. The CDR3 loop spans 14 amino acids. Trimming removed 4 bases at V and 7 bases at J, with 13 bases between. The chain carries TRBV4-2 and TRBJ1-4, with D maybe TRBD1 (6 bases). The sample consisted of PBMCs. The clonotype originates from a man younger than 35 in good health and CMV-seronegative. CDR3 nucleotide sequence: TGTGCCAGCAGCCCCGACAGGTTGAGTGAAAAACTGTTTTTT. This sequence encodes CASSPDRLSEKLFF.